This T cell receptor beta chain was captured in a study of T cells after yellow fever vaccination. Making TCR cDNA involved 5'RACE template switching, which added UMIs and a universal primer site. TCRdb passed the 5' RACE reads through MiXCR, listing each CDR3 protein once. The sample consists of about 120,000 distinct CDR3 sequences, roughly 15% of them appearing once. V dropped 4 bases and J dropped 4 bases, with 14 bases sitting between them. CDR3 length: 15 amino acids. Germline CDR1 and CDR2: LNHNV and YYDKDF (reference sequence). This clonotype turned up a few times. This specimen consisted of CD8+ T cells sorted from PBMCs, obtained 5 days after the yellow fever booster vaccination. The chain employs TRBV15 and TRBJ2-1, with D unresolved. The source is a man between 18 and 35 years old who received the YFV17D yellow fever vaccine. Written as DNA, the CDR3 is TGTGCCACCAGCATCGGAACGCCTAAATACAATGAGCAGTTCTTC. Its protein is CATSIGTPKYNEQFF.